The 9 T cell receptor beta chains presented below share a single source sample, sequenced in a study of T cell repertoires in cytomegalovirus infection. TCRdb reprocessed the reads via MiXCR and lists one record per CDR3 protein. The repertoire holds roughly 280,000 distinct CDR3 sequences, with around 15% as singletons. Sequencing was performed on PBMCs. The receptors stem from a human donor in good health (CMV status not recorded). Some clones in this sample may be carry-over from other donors' samples.

CDR3 sequence reads: CSVEGGGLAEQYF. CDR3 nucleotides: TGCAGCGTTGAAGGGGGGGGCCTGGCCGAGCAGTACTTC. The chain combines TRBV29-1 with TRBJ2-7; tentatively, D is TRBD2 (7 bases). The germline V gene has CDR1 SQVTM and CDR2 ANQGSEA. The CDR3 contains 13 residues. Trimming took 1 base from V and 6 from J, leaving 13 bases between them.

The gene calls are TRBV2 and TRBJ2-7, with D unclear. Germline assignment: CDR1 SNHLY and CDR2 FYNNEI. The CDR3 runs to 10 residues. V lost 6 bases to trimming and J lost 6 bases, with 6 bases between them. CDR3 bases: TGTGCCAGCAGAGTGGGCGAGCAGTACTTC. Amino acid sequence: CASRVGEQYF.

This clonotype was seen ten or more times. The V call is TRBV4-1, the J call TRBJ2-1, with D tentatively TRBD2 (6 bases). This CDR3 contains 15 residues. The V gene's germline CDR1 is MGHRA and CDR2 YSYEKL. The germline V and J ends were trimmed by 6 bases and 0 bases, with 12 bases remaining between them. The CDR3 sequence is CASSQNGGSYNEQFF. The DNA of the CDR3 is TGCGCCAGCAGTCAGAACGGGGGCTCCTACAATGAGCAGTTCTTC.

As to this clonotype: This may come from a read error, since a much larger clone is one base off. The V gene is TRBV28, the J gene TRBJ1-5; D is undetermined. The CDR3 runs to 11 residues. Germline assignment: CDR1 MDHEN and CDR2 SYDVKM. Trimming took off 6 bases at V and 5 bases at J, with 5 bases between the two ends. The chain's CDR3 is CASRADQPQHF. The CDR3 DNA is TGTGCCAGCAGGGCCGATCAGCCCCAGCATTTT.

This clonotype showed up many times. The chain couples TRBV7-8 to TRBJ2-7, with a tentative D call TRBD2 (5 bases). The V gene lost 6 bases and the J gene lost 6 bases, with 12 bases spanning the gap. CDR3 length: 12 residues. The germline V gene encodes CDR1 SGHVS and CDR2 FQNEAQ. The CDR3 region is CASSPGEGEQYF. DNA of the CDR3: TGTGCCAGCAGTCCCGGTGAGGGCGAGCAGTACTTC.

This clonotype was seen ten or more times. The chain links TRBV5-6 to TRBJ2-3; no definite D call. The CDR3 has 14 residues. V was shortened by 4 bases and J by 10 bases, with 19 bases between the two germline ends. Germline V lookup: CDR1 SGHDT, CDR2 YYEEEE. The CDR3: CASSPAGRRLAQYF. The CDR3 coding sequence is TGTGCCAGCAGCCCGGCCGGCCGCCGGCTCGCGCAGTATTTT.

By frequency in the sample, this clonotype is medium-sized (0.01 to 0.1%). This chain links TRBV28 with TRBJ2-3; D gene ambiguous. V shed 7 bases and J shed 0 bases, with 17 bases lying between them. Germline V gives CDR1 MDHEN, CDR2 SYDVKM. CDR3 length equals 16 residues. CDR3 in amino acids: CASTKGPLSSTDTQYF. In DNA, the CDR3 is TGTGCCAGCACCAAAGGGCCTCTAAGCAGCACAGATACGCAGTATTTT.

This clonotype was seen more than once but under ten times. The chain links TRBV15 to TRBJ1-1; no definite D call. This CDR3 is built from 13 residues. Trimming left V 8 bases short and J 2 bases short, with 12 bases between. The germline V gene encodes CDR1 LNHNV and CDR2 YYDKDF (reference sequence). The CDR3 DNA reads as TGTGCCACCCTTAGGACCGATAACACTGAAGCTTTCTTT. This gives the protein CATLRTDNTEAFF.

On this clonotype itself: Compared with germline, one end of the junction differs, possibly owing to a read error. The chain uses TRBV11-2 and TRBJ2-5; 7 bases fit TRBD1. This CDR3 has 16 residues. Germline assignment: CDR1 SGHAT and CDR2 FQNNGV. For the CDR3, the DNA is TGTGTCAGCAGCTTAGGGGTGGGACAGATACAAGAGACCCAGTACTTC. Translation: CVSSLGVGQIQETQYF.